Following are 8 T cell receptor beta chains from one sample sequenced in a study of naive CD8 T cells in extremely preterm neonates. Whole-study results and caveats: Relative to older groups, preterm infants had shorter, less trimmed CDR3s with fewer N additions.

Clones were read by immunoSEQ multiplex PCR, and TCRdb kept only the in-frame ones, dropping some. The sample yields about 23,000 clones, 70% to 90% seen once. Preterm samples came from extremely preterm deliveries at roughly 22-29 weeks. The antigens of these receptors remain unknown. Sequenced input: naive CD8+ T cells from cord blood. Every receptor here comes from a boy who was born preterm.

This chain connects TRBV7-3 to TRBJ1-6; D is unresolved. Germline lookup yields CDR1 SGHTA and CDR2 FQGTGA. The CDR3 length is 14 residues. Trimming took 5 bases from V and 0 from J, leaving 5 bases between them. CDR3 DNA: TGTGCCAGCAGCCTTAGCTCCTATAATTCACCCCTCCACTTT. As protein: CASSLSSYNSPLHF.

This sequence joins TRBV5-6 and TRBJ1-1; D call uncertain. Looked up from germline, CDR1 is SGHDT and CDR2 is YYEEEE. V shed 2 bases and J shed 4 bases, with 3 bases lying between them. CDR3 length equals 11 residues. This CDR3 reads CASSFSTEAFF. CDR3 DNA: TGTGCCAGCAGCTTTAGCACTGAAGCTTTCTTT.

The V and J genes are TRBV27 and TRBJ1-1; 8 nucleotides agree with TRBD1. The V segment lost 5 bases and the J segment 1 base; nucleotides outside the gene matches: 0. This CDR3 is 13 amino acids long. From germline, CDR1 is MNHEY and CDR2 SMNVEV (reference sequence). CDR3 region: CASSDRGNTEAFF. The CDR3 DNA sequence: TGTGCCAGCAGTGACAGGGGGAACACTGAAGCTTTCTTT.

This rearrangement joins TRBV6-5 to TRBJ2-1, with 10 bases aligning to TRBD2. CDR1 is MNHEY, CDR2 SVGAGI, per germline. After removal of 0 bases from V and 1 base from J, the junction contained 0 bases not matched to a gene. This CDR3 is built from 16 residues. CDR3 loop: CASSYSTSGSYNEQFF. The CDR3, as DNA: TGTGCCAGCAGTTACTCGACTAGCGGGTCCTACAATGAGCAGTTCTTC.

The chain carries TRBV27 and TRBJ2-5, with D unclear. The CDR3 runs 14 residues. Germline assignment: CDR1 MNHEY and CDR2 SMNVEV (reference sequence). The ends were cut back, 3 bases at V and 0 bases at J, with 8 bases in the middle. DNA of the CDR3: TGTGCCAGCAGTTTTCTGGGATACCAAGAGACCCAGTACTTC. It encodes CASSFLGYQETQYF.

This chain uses TRBV4-3 with TRBJ2-7, with D perhaps TRBD1 (5 bases). Trimming took 0 bases from V and 3 from J, leaving 15 bases between them. The V gene's germline CDR1 is LGHNA and CDR2 YSLEER. This CDR3 contains 16 residues. In DNA form, the CDR3 reads TGCGCCAGCAGCCAAGATGTGGGGCCCGAATACTACGAGCAGTACTTC. It translates to CASSQDVGPEYYEQYF.

This chain uses TRBV30 with TRBJ2-7, with D perhaps matching TRBD1 (5 bases). CDR1 and CDR2 from the germline V gene are GTSNPN and SVGIG (reference sequence). The germline V and J ends were trimmed by 1 base and 4 bases, with 5 bases remaining between them. The CDR3 contains 11 residues. CDR3 sequence (DNA): TGTGCCTGGAGTGACAGGTACGAGCAGTACTTC. Translating gives CAWSDRYEQYF.

On this clone itself: The sample has other DNA sequences that encode this CDR3 too. This chain links TRBV6-5 with TRBJ2-3; 11 bases are a match to TRBD2. The length of the CDR3 is 16 residues. Trimming removed 0 bases from V and 1 base from J; junction bases left unmatched: 0. Germline CDR1 is MNHEY and CDR2 is SVGAGI. The CDR3 protein is CASSYSTSGGTDTQYF. The CDR3 bases are TGTGCCAGCAGTTACTCGACTAGCGGGGGCACAGATACGCAGTATTTT.